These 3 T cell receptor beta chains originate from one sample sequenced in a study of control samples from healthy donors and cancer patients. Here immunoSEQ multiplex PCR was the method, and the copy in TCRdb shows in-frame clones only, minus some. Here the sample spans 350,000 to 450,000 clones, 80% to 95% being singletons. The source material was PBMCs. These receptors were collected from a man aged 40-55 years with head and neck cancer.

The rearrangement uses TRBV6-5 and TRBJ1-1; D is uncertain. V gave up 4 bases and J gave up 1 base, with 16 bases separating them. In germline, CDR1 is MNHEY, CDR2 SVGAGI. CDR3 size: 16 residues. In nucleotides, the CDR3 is TGTGCCAGCAGTTCCTACGATATAATACAGAACACTGAAGCTTTCTTT. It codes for CASSSYDIIQNTEAFF.

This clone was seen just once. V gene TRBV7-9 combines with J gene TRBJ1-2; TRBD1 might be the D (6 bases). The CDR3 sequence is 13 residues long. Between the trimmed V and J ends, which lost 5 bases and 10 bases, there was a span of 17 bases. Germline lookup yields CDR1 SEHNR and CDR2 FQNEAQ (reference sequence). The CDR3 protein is CASSRNEGGSYTF. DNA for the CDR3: TGTGCCAGCAGCCGGAATGAGGGGGGATCCTACACCTTC. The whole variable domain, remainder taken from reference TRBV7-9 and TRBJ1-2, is DTGVSQNPRHKITKRGQNVTFRCDPISEHNRLYWYRQTLGQGPEFLTYFQNEAQLEKSRLLSDRFSAERPKGSFSTLEIQRTEQGDSAMYLCASSRNEGGSYTFGSGTRLTVV.

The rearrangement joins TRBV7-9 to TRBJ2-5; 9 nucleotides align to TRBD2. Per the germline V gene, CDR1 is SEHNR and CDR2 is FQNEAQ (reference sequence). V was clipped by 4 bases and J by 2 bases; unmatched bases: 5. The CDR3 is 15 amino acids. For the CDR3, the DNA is TGTGCCAGCAGCTCCAGACTAGCGGAGCAAGAGACCCAGTACTTC. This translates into CASSSRLAEQETQYF. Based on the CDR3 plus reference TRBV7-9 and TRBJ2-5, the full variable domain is DTGVSQNPRHKITKRGQNVTFRCDPISEHNRLYWYRQTLGQGPEFLTYFQNEAQLEKSRLLSDRFSAERPKGSFSTLEIQRTEQGDSAMYLCASSSRLAEQETQYFGPGTRLLVL.